The 7 T cell receptor beta chains below all came from one sample that was sequenced in a study of spatial heterogeneity in lung cancer. Time point noted: blood at routine non-recurrence follow-up after resection. TCRdb reanalysed the 5' RACE reads using MiXCR and keeps one entry per CDR3 protein. The sample records 72,000 or so distinct CDR3 sequences, about 9.5% being singletons. The specimen was PBMCs, collected at follow-up. The source of these receptors is a female donor with early-stage non-small cell lung cancer.

In this sample, this clonotype turned up a few times. CDR3 residues: CASSYHRGRENAYNEQFF. The CDR3 DNA follows: TGTGCCAGCAGTTACCACCGTGGGCGGGAGAATGCCTACAATGAGCAGTTCTTC. This rearrangement joins TRBV6-2 or TRBV6-3 to TRBJ2-1; 7 bases map to TRBD2. This CDR3 has 18 residues. Per the germline V gene, CDR1 is MNHEY and CDR2 is SVGEGT. Trimming removed 2 bases from V and 2 bases from J; junction bases left unmatched: 12.

In this sample, this clonotype turned up many times. The chain recombines TRBV19 with TRBJ1-2, with 8 bases that match TRBD1. CDR1 LNHDA and CDR2 SQIVND come from the germline V gene (reference sequence). The V segment lost 5 bases and the J segment 0 bases; nucleotides outside the gene matches: 5. The CDR3 is 15 amino acids. The CDR3 nucleotides read TGTGCCAGTAGTCCGTCGACAGGGGCTAACTATGGCTACACCTTC. This sequence encodes CASSPSTGANYGYTF.

The chain couples TRBV10-3 to TRBJ2-1; D might be TRBD1 or TRBD2, each matching 5 bases. Germline CDR1 ENHRY, CDR2 SYGVKD. The CDR3 contains 12 residues. V lost 5 bases and J 8 bases, leaving 10 bases between the germline ends. DNA for the CDR3: TGTGCCATCAGTATTGGGGGTGATGAGCAGTTCTTC. It translates to CAISIGGDEQFF.

The chain has TRBV20-1 and TRBJ2-7, with 13 nucleotides matching TRBD2. This CDR3 is built from 15 residues. The germline V gene has CDR1 DFQATT and CDR2 SNEGSKA (reference sequence). V shed 0 bases and J 6 bases; nucleotides not matched to a gene: 5. The CDR3 sequence is CSARDRTSGSFEQYF. The CDR3 DNA follows: TGCAGTGCTAGAGATCGGACTAGCGGGAGTTTCGAGCAGTACTTC.

At least ten counts were recorded for this clonotype. The V and J genes are TRBV4-1 and TRBJ2-1; D tentatively fits TRBD1 or TRBD2 (6 bases each). Germline CDR1 reads MGHRA; CDR2 reads YSYEKL. V dropped 0 bases and J dropped 7 bases, with 13 bases sitting between them. CDR3 length: 15 amino acids. This CDR3 is CASSQENRGRNEQFF. The CDR3, as DNA: TGCGCCAGCAGCCAAGAAAATAGGGGGAGGAATGAGCAGTTCTTC.

This sequence joins TRBV10-3 and TRBJ1-5; D is possibly TRBD1 (6 bases). The CDR3 has 15 amino acids. Germline assignment: CDR1 ENHRY and CDR2 SYGVKD. V lost 4 bases to trimming and J lost 4 bases, with 14 bases between them. CDR3 loop: CAISGEGGRNQPQHF. The CDR3 DNA sequence: TGTGCCATCAGTGGAGAGGGGGGGCGAAATCAGCCCCAGCATTTT.

The genes are TRBV25-1 and TRBJ2-7, with D hard to call. The CDR3 totals 12 residues. Germline V gene data show CDR1 as MGHDK and CDR2 as SYGVNS. The V end lost 4 bases, the J end lost 3 bases, and 7 bases lay between the germline ends. As DNA, the CDR3 is TGTGCCAGCAGTGGAAGCAGCTACGAGCAGTACTTC. Protein: CASSGSSYEQYF.